These 14 T cell receptor beta chains were sequenced from one sample in a study of cytomegalovirus exposure and HLA in healthy donors. The primer mix had 60 Vbeta and 13 Jbeta primers. The assay was immunoSEQ multiplex PCR, and TCRdb's table has in-frame clones only and misses some. The repertoire includes hundreds of thousands of clones, approximately 79% of them detected once, and roughly 1.9% sits in the top ten. The sequencing sample was made of PBMCs. Receptor source: a young man in good health and CMV-seronegative.

The gene calls are TRBV19 and TRBJ1-5; tentatively, D is TRBD1 (5 bases). Germline V gene data show CDR1 as LNHDA and CDR2 as SQIVND (reference sequence). The CDR3 is 13 residues long. V dropped 7 bases and J dropped 4 bases, with 11 bases sitting between them. Here the CDR3 reads CASIPKGNQPQHF. For the CDR3, the DNA is TGTGCCAGTATCCCAAAGGGGAATCAGCCCCAGCATTTT.

The V and J genes are TRBV5-4 and TRBJ2-7; D gene ambiguous. CDR1 and CDR2 from the germline V gene are SGHNT and YYREEE (reference sequence). V lost 0 bases and J 0 bases, leaving 7 bases between the germline ends. This CDR3 region has 14 residues. In DNA, the CDR3 is TGTGCCAGCAGCTTGGGCAGCGTCTCCTACGAGCAGTACTTC. Encoded protein: CASSLGSVSYEQYF. Combining the CDR3 with reference TRBV5-4 and TRBJ2-7 gives the whole variable domain ETGVTQSPTHLIKTRGQQVTLRCSSQSGHNTVSWYQQALGQGPQFIFQYYREEENGRGNFPPRFSGLQFPNYSSELNVNALELDDSALYLCASSLGSVSYEQYFGPGTRLTVT.

In this sample, this clone turned up once. The chain couples TRBV2 to TRBJ1-2, with D perhaps matching TRBD1 (5 bases). The CDR3 runs to 14 residues. The V end was cut by 3 bases, the J end by 7 bases, with 15 bases between. Germline assignment: CDR1 SNHLY and CDR2 FYNNEI. DNA for the CDR3: TGTGCCAGCAGTGATTGGAGGGACGGGACTGGCTACACCTTC. It specifies CASSDWRDGTGYTF.

In this sample, this clone turned up a few times. V usage is TRBV5-6 and J usage is TRBJ1-5; D is possibly TRBD1 (6 bases). Germline CDR1 SGHDT, CDR2 YYEEEE. V dropped 2 bases and J dropped 0 bases, with 9 bases sitting between them. The CDR3 totals 15 residues. CDR3 residues: CASSLGQNSNQPQHF. For the CDR3, the DNA is TGTGCCAGCAGCTTAGGACAGAATAGCAATCAGCCCCAGCATTTT.

This clone has more than one count but fewer than ten. The rearrangement uses TRBV7-9 and TRBJ2-7; 10 positions agree with TRBD1. Per germline, CDR1 SEHNR and CDR2 FQNEAQ (reference sequence). The CDR3 length is 14 residues. With V trimmed by 5 bases and J by 4 bases, 5 bases remained unmatched. Written as DNA, the CDR3 is TGTGCCAGCAGCCCCCCGGGACAGGGGTACGAGCAGTACTTC. Residues: CASSPPGQGYEQYF.

The gene calls are TRBV14 and TRBJ2-7; 9 bases agree with TRBD1. Germline V gene data show CDR1 as SGHDN and CDR2 as FVKESK. CDR3 length: 15 amino acids. With V trimmed by 2 bases and J by 5 bases, 7 bases remained unmatched. The CDR3: CASSQTGQGLHEQYF. As DNA, the CDR3 is TGTGCCAGCAGCCAAACGGGACAGGGACTCCACGAGCAGTACTTC. Drawing the rest from reference TRBV14 and TRBJ2-7, the complete variable domain is EAGVTQFPSHSVIEKGQTVTLRCDPISGHDNLYWYRRVMGKEIKFLLHFVKESKQDESGMPNNRFLAERTGGTYSTLKVQPAELEDSGVYFCASSQTGQGLHEQYFGPGTRLTVT.

J is TRBJ1-3 and V is TRBV12-5; D gene ambiguous. The germline V and J ends were trimmed by 7 bases and 1 base, with 8 bases remaining between them. From germline, CDR1 is LGHNT and CDR2 FRNRAP. This CDR3 comprises 13 residues. CDR3 sequence: CASDISSGNTIYF. DNA of the CDR3: TGTGCTAGTGACATCTCTTCTGGAAACACCATATATTTT.

CDR3 DNA: TGCGCCAGCAGCTCTATCAATGAGCAGTTCTTC. It translates to CASSSINEQFF. The rearrangement uses TRBV4-1 and TRBJ2-1, with D unclear. In germline, CDR1 is MGHRA, CDR2 YSYEKL. The CDR3 is 11 residues long. V shed 5 bases and J shed 6 bases, with 5 bases lying between them.

The genes are TRBV27 and TRBJ2-7; TRBD1 might be the D (5 bases). Per the germline V gene, CDR1 is MNHEY and CDR2 is SMNVEV (reference sequence). V was shortened by 5 bases and J by 3 bases, with 14 bases between the two germline ends. The length of the CDR3 is 14 residues. The chain's CDR3 is CASSASGSGYEQYF. CDR3 bases: TGTGCCAGCAGTGCTTCAGGGTCAGGCTACGAGCAGTACTTC.

The genes are TRBV5-1 and TRBJ2-3, with 7 positions matching TRBD2. Germline trimming cut 4 bases from V and 2 bases from J; bases unmatched to any gene: 7. The CDR3 has 15 residues. From germline, CDR1 is SGHRS and CDR2 YFSETQ. CDR3: CASSSMAGDTDTQYF. The CDR3 DNA is TGCGCCAGCAGCAGCATGGCGGGAGACACAGATACGCAGTATTTT.

The chain has TRBV27 and TRBJ2-2, with D possibly TRBD2 on 5 matching bases. CDR1 MNHEY and CDR2 SMNVEV come from the germline V gene (reference sequence). The CDR3 totals 14 residues. Trimming stripped 3 bases from V and 1 base from J, with 6 bases between. The CDR3 nucleotides are TGTGCCAGCAGTTTGAGGGAGAACACCGGGGAGCTGTTTTTT. Its protein is CASSLRENTGELFF.

The chain joins TRBV6-5 to TRBJ2-7; weak D call: TRBD1 (6 bases). Trimming removed 0 bases from V and 4 bases from J, with 10 bases in between. The length of the CDR3 is 14 residues. CDR1 and CDR2 from the germline V gene are MNHEY and SVGAGI. The CDR3 spells CASSYSTGPYEQYF. The CDR3, as DNA: TGTGCCAGCAGTTACTCGACAGGTCCTTACGAGCAGTACTTC.

This clone is a singleton in its sample. The chain is built from TRBV5-1 and TRBJ2-2; 7 bases map to TRBD2. The CDR3 has 15 residues. Germline loops: CDR1 SGHRS, CDR2 YFSETQ. The ends lost 4 bases at V and 2 bases at J; junction bases unmatched: 5. Here the CDR3 reads CASSGAGLNTGELFF. The DNA for the CDR3 is TGCGCCAGCAGCGGGGCGGGACTAAACACCGGGGAGCTGTTTTTT.

This chain connects TRBV7-9 to TRBJ2-5, with 11 nucleotides matching TRBD2. Germline lookup yields CDR1 SEHNR and CDR2 FQNEAQ (reference sequence). CDR3 size: 16 residues. The trim removed 5 bases at V and 5 bases at J, leaving 10 bases unmatched. CDR3 bases: TGTGCCAGCAGCACCCGACTAGCGGGGCCTGGGGAGACCCAGTACTTC. Its protein product is CASSTRLAGPGETQYF.